This entry lists 2 T cell receptor beta chains sequenced from one sample in a study of T-cell reconstitution after alpha-beta-depleted transplantation in children. Using unique molecular identifiers, the investigators prepared the TCRbeta library. TCRdb fed the PCR reads into MiXCR, producing one record per CDR3 protein. The data hold approximately 650,000 distinct CDR3 sequences, with around 14% observed a single time. Specimen: PBMCs, collected before TCRalphabeta/CD19-depleted stem cell transplant. Receptor source: a girl aged 2 to 10 with congenital amegakaryocytic thrombocytopenia, due to receive a stem cell transplant.

This clonotype has at least ten counts. The chain joins TRBV5-1 to TRBJ2-2, with D tentatively TRBD1 (6 bases). CDR3 length: 14 amino acids. Germline V lookup: CDR1 SGHRS, CDR2 YFSETQ. Deletions cut 7 bases from V and 5 bases from J, with 15 bases between. The CDR3 loop reads CASAGVLETGELFF. CDR3 bases: TGCGCCAGCGCAGGGGTTTTGGAAACCGGGGAGCTGTTTTTT.

This clonotype has just a few counts. The CDR3 DNA reads as TGCGCCAGCAGCTCCGGACAGGGATCGTACCATGAGCAGTTCTTC. Protein sequence: CASSSGQGSYHEQFF. The chain carries TRBV5-1 and TRBJ2-1; TRBD1 aligns across 8 bases. Germline V gene lookup returns CDR1 SGHRS and CDR2 YFSETQ. The CDR3 runs to 15 residues. J gave up 8 bases and V 3 bases, and 10 bases lay outside the gene matches.